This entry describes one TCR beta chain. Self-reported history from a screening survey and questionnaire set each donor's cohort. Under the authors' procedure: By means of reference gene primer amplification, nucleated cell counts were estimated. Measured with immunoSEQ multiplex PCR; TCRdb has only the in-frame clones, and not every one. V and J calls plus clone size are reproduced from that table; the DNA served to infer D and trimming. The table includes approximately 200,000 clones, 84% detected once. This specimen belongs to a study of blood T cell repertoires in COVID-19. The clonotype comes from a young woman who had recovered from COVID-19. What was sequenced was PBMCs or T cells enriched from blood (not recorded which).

The CDR3 sequence is CASSLSPGRDTQYF. In nucleotides, the CDR3 is TGTGCCAGCAGTTTATCCCCAGGGCGGGATACGCAGTATTTT. The V call is TRBV28, the J call TRBJ2-3, with D possibly being TRBD1 (5 bases). The CDR3 is 14 amino acids. Germline assignment: CDR1 MDHEN and CDR2 SYDVKM. V lost 1 base to trimming and J lost 6 bases, with 11 bases between them.